The 8 T cell receptor beta chains presented below share a single source sample, sequenced in a study of shared clonotypes between healthy human individuals. The table came from immunoSEQ multiplex PCR; TCRdb's copy has only in-frame clones and leaves some out. The sample holds around 1,900,000 clones, around 93% seen once. Naive-designated CD8 cells lacked CD45RO, were positively enriched for CCR7, and omitted terminally differentiated effector memory CD45RA+ cells. The sequenced sample was naive CD8+ T cells from PBMCs. The receptors shown here come from a man in his late teens or twenties in good health. Some clones in this sample may be carry-over from other donors' samples.

J is TRBJ1-3 and V is TRBV5-3, with D hard to call. TRBV5-3 belongs to the ORF category, with a function that is uncertain. The CDR3 totals 13 residues. Trimming pared 4 bases from V and 0 bases from J, leaving 5 bases between. The CDR3 loop reads CARSEASGNTIYF. The CDR3 region has the DNA TGTGCCAGAAGCGAGGCCTCTGGAAACACCATATATTTT.

The rearrangement links TRBV19 to TRBJ2-5, with TRBD1 identical over 9 bases. J was trimmed by 5 bases and V by 4 bases; bases with no gene match: 8. Germline CDR1 reads LNHDA; CDR2 reads SQIVND (reference sequence). The CDR3 has 15 residues. As DNA, the CDR3 is TGTGCCAGTAGTACCGGGACAGGGCTATTGGAGACCCAGTACTTC. Its translation is CASSTGTGLLETQYF.

The rearrangement links TRBV7-9 to TRBJ2-3; D remains unclear. The CDR3 runs 12 residues. V lost 11 bases, J lost 0 bases, and 9 bases lay in between. The germline V gene has CDR1 SEHNR and CDR2 FQNEAQ (reference sequence). The CDR3 sequence: CADQPSTDTQYF. Written as DNA, the CDR3 is TGTGCCGATCAACCCAGCACAGATACGCAGTATTTT.

The J gene is TRBJ2-7, the V gene TRBV29-1, with D unresolved. Germline V gene data show CDR1 as SQVTM and CDR2 as ANQGSEA. The CDR3 runs 14 residues. The V and J ends lost 6 bases and 2 bases respectively, with 17 bases between them. In DNA form, the CDR3 reads TGCAGCGTGAGGCCTGTGGACGGCCCCTACGAGCAGTACTTC. This gives the protein CSVRPVDGPYEQYF.

V is TRBV25-1 and J is TRBJ2-2; perhaps TRBD2 as D (6 bases). With 5 bases removed from V and 1 base from J, the gap between germline ends came to 20 bases. Per the germline V gene, CDR1 is MGHDK and CDR2 is SYGVNS. The CDR3 has 18 residues. The CDR3 reads CASSNSEVWRGNTGELFF. As DNA, the CDR3 is TGTGCCAGCAGTAACTCTGAGGTATGGCGGGGGAACACCGGGGAGCTGTTTTTT. Filled out from reference TRBV25-1 and TRBJ2-2, the complete variable domain reads EADIYQTPRYLVIGTGKKITLECSQTMGHDKMYWYQQDPGMELHLIHYSYGVNSTEKGDLSSESTVSRIRTEHFPLTLESARPSHTSQYLCASSNSEVWRGNTGELFFGEGSRLTVL.

The chain carries TRBV30 and TRBJ2-7; TRBD2 is a possible D gene (6 bases). V was shortened by 3 bases and J by 4 bases, with 16 bases between the two germline ends. CDR1 and CDR2 from the germline V gene are GTSNPN and SVGIG (reference sequence). There are 14 residues in the CDR3. CDR3 amino acids: CAWRVDGRRYEQYF. The CDR3 region has the DNA TGTGCCTGGAGAGTTGACGGGAGAAGGTACGAGCAGTACTTC.

For the CDR3, the DNA is TGTGCCAGCAGTGAACGCGCGGCGAGCTACAATGAGCAGTTCTTC. Translating it yields CASSERAASYNEQFF. V is TRBV25-1 and J is TRBJ2-1; D gene ambiguous. The CDR3 runs to 15 residues. V was clipped by 2 bases and J by 3 bases, with 11 bases between them. Per the germline V gene, CDR1 is MGHDK and CDR2 is SYGVNS.

This clone is a singleton in its sample. The V call is TRBV6-6, the J call TRBJ1-2, with D perhaps matching TRBD1 (5 bases). The CDR3 has 16 amino acids. The germline V gene has CDR1 MNHNY and CDR2 SVGAGI (reference sequence). V dropped 0 bases and J dropped 2 bases, with 13 bases sitting between them. As DNA, the CDR3 is TGTGCCAGCAGTTACTCGGCAGGGCCTTCCAACTATGGCTACACCTTC. It specifies CASSYSAGPSNYGYTF.